The T cell receptor (beta chain) described here comes from a study of blood T cell repertoires in COVID-19. Study-wide background: The United States, Italy and Spain supplied acute and convalescent COVID-19 samples.

In the source study's methods: Amplification of reference gene primers was used by the study to estimate nucleated cell counts. Only in-frame clones appear in the TCRdb table, and some are missing; sequencing was by immunoSEQ multiplex PCR. V, J and clone size derive from that table, while D and trimming were established from the DNA sequence. Among 55,000 to 80,000 clones listed, about 87% were seen once. V was cut by 0 bases and J by 7 bases, with 11 bases left in between. The CDR3 extends over 14 amino acids. Looked up from germline, CDR1 is LGHNA and CDR2 is YSLEER. This chain uses TRBV4-3 with TRBJ2-3; D gene unclear. The sequence was obtained from a human donor in a cohort sampled during active COVID-19. The sample was peripheral blood. CDR3: CASSQDGSIHTQYF. DNA of the CDR3: TGCGCCAGCAGCCAAGACGGTAGCATCCATACGCAGTATTTT.